These 29 T cell receptor beta chains originate from one sample sequenced in a study of blood T cell repertoires in COVID-19. TCRdb keeps only in-frame clones here, not all; method: immunoSEQ multiplex PCR. The data contain some 320,000 clones, about nine tenths of them singletons. The sequenced sample consisted of PBMCs or T cells enriched from blood (not recorded which). The receptors come from a woman aged 50 to 60 who had been exposed to COVID-19.

The genes are TRBV9 and TRBJ2-7; possible D gene TRBD2, 7 bases. Trimming pared 4 bases from V and 5 bases from J, leaving 19 bases between. The CDR3 loop spans 15 amino acids. Germline V gene lookup returns CDR1 SGDLS and CDR2 YYNGEE. Here the CDR3 DNA reads TGTGCCAGCAGCATAACCGGGGGGCGCGGGGACGAGCAGTACTTC. Translation gives CASSITGGRGDEQYF.

The gene calls are TRBV7-9 and TRBJ2-7; 15 bases are shared with TRBD2. Germline V gene lookup returns CDR1 SEHNR and CDR2 FQNEAQ (reference sequence). V lost 1 base, J lost 2 bases, and 6 bases stayed unmatched. CDR3 length: 18 residues. CDR3 sequence reads: CASSLDRGLAGGPYEQYF. CDR3 nucleotide sequence: TGTGCCAGCAGCTTAGACCGTGGACTAGCGGGGGGGCCCTACGAGCAGTACTTC. The whole variable domain, filled in from reference TRBV7-9 and TRBJ2-7, reads DTGVSQNPRHKITKRGQNVTFRCDPISEHNRLYWYRQTLGQGPEFLTYFQNEAQLEKSRLLSDRFSAERPKGSFSTLEIQRTEQGDSAMYLCASSLDRGLAGGPYEQYFGPGTRLTVT.

This chain links TRBV18 with TRBJ2-7; 7 nucleotides match TRBD2. This CDR3 has 14 amino acids. Germline V lookup: CDR1 KGHSH, CDR2 LQKENI. The trim removed 0 bases at V and 2 bases at J, leaving 1 base unmatched. For the CDR3, the DNA is TGTGCCAGCTCACCACCCGGACTAGCCTACGAGCAGTACTTC. Encoded protein: CASSPPGLAYEQYF.

The V call is TRBV6-7, the J call TRBJ2-5; 8 bases map to TRBD1. TRBV6-7 is recorded as an ORF, its role being uncertain. The CDR3 is 17 amino acids. Trimming removed 4 bases from V and 5 bases from J; junction bases left unmatched: 15. CDR3 loop: CASSSPRTGTLGETQYF. For the CDR3, the DNA is TGTGCCAGCAGTTCTCCCCGGACAGGGACATTAGGGGAGACCCAGTACTTC.

The chain uses TRBV25-1 and TRBJ2-7; no firm D call. Germline V gene data show CDR1 as MGHDK and CDR2 as SYGVNS. Deletions cut 1 base from V and 6 bases from J, with 7 bases between. This CDR3 has 12 residues. CDR3: CASSESPGEQYF. Here the CDR3 DNA reads TGTGCCAGCAGTGAATCCCCCGGCGAGCAGTACTTC.

The V and J genes are TRBV4-1 and TRBJ1-6, with 7 bases aligning to TRBD1. V lost 3 bases, J lost 6 bases, and 5 bases stayed unmatched. The germline V gene has CDR1 MGHRA and CDR2 YSYEKL. The CDR3 totals 15 residues. The CDR3 DNA reads as TGCGCCAGCAGCCAGGAGGGGGCTAGTAATTCACCCCTCCACTTT. Translating gives CASSQEGASNSPLHF.

A remark on this clone: Other DNA sequences in the sample encode the same CDR3. V is TRBV5-6 and J is TRBJ1-2, with unresolved D. Germline V gene sequence: CDR1 SGHDT, CDR2 YYEEEE. The CDR3 sequence is 11 residues long. Trimming took 0 bases from V and 8 from J, leaving 5 bases between them. The CDR3 region has the DNA TGTGCCAGCAGCTTGGAGGAGGGCTACACCTTC. Translated, it gives CASSLEEGYTF.

Worth noting for this clone: Other DNA sequences in the same sample also yield this CDR3. The rearrangement uses TRBV5-5 and TRBJ2-7, with 8 bases aligning to TRBD1. Germline loops: CDR1 SGHKS, CDR2 YYEKEE (reference sequence). This CDR3 comprises 15 residues. V lost 0 bases to trimming and J lost 4 bases; unmatched junction nucleotides: 6. The CDR3 DNA reads TGTGCCAGCAGCTTGGGGGCAGGGGGCTTTTACGAGCAGTACTTC. Translation: CASSLGAGGFYEQYF.

The CDR3 coding sequence is TGCGCCAGCAGCCAAGATGAGTCCGGGGTGGGTGGCAAAAACATTCAGTACTTC. Residues: CASSQDESGVGGKNIQYF. V usage is TRBV4-1 and J usage is TRBJ2-4; D perhaps matches TRBD2 (5 bases). In germline, CDR1 is MGHRA, CDR2 YSYEKL. The CDR3 consists of 18 residues. The V end was cut by 0 bases, the J end by 3 bases, with 18 bases between.

This clone was counted a single time. V usage is TRBV6-5 and J usage is TRBJ1-4, with 11 bases that match TRBD1. J gave up 8 bases and V 6 bases, and 5 bases lay outside the gene matches. Germline CDR1 and CDR2: MNHEY and SVGAGI. CDR3 length: 14 residues. CDR3: CASSPDRGREKLFF. CDR3 nucleotides: TGTGCCAGCAGCCCGGACAGGGGGCGCGAAAAACTGTTTTTT.

This chain uses TRBV5-4 with TRBJ1-2; the D is unclear. Germline V gene data show CDR1 as SGHNT and CDR2 as YYREEE (reference sequence). The V end lost 2 bases, the J end lost 7 bases, and 9 bases lay between the germline ends. The CDR3 totals 12 residues. The DNA of the CDR3 is TGTGCCAGCAGCTTACAAGGAGGTGGCTACACCTTC. Its protein is CASSLQGGGYTF.

Of note for this clone: In the same sample, other DNA sequences code for this CDR3. This sequence joins TRBV7-2 and TRBJ1-6; D not certain. Germline V gene sequence: CDR1 SGHTA, CDR2 FQGNSA. This CDR3 comprises 13 residues. V lost 1 base and J lost 10, with 8 bases in between. CDR3 sequence: CASSLDRNSPLHF. Written as DNA, the CDR3 is TGTGCCAGCAGCTTAGACAGAAACTCACCCCTCCACTTT. Combining the CDR3 with reference TRBV7-2 and TRBJ1-6 gives the whole variable domain GAGVSQSPSNKVTEKGKDVELRCDPISGHTALYWYRQSLGQGLEFLIYFQGNSAPDKSGLPSDRFSAERTGGSVSTLTIQRTQQEDSAVYLCASSLDRNSPLHFGNGTRLTVT.

The chain combines TRBV2 with TRBJ2-7; D is perhaps TRBD1 (6 bases). Germline V gene data show CDR1 as SNHLY and CDR2 as FYNNEI. With 7 bases removed from V and 1 base from J, the gap between germline ends came to 11 bases. The CDR3 consists of 13 residues. The CDR3 region is CASTRGGSYEQYF. The CDR3 coding sequence is TGTGCCAGCACACGAGGGGGATCCTACGAGCAGTACTTC.

The chain employs TRBV6-5 and TRBJ1-5, with 8 nucleotides matching TRBD1. The V segment lost 6 bases and the J segment 6 bases; nucleotides outside the gene matches: 4. The CDR3 totals 13 residues. In germline, CDR1 is MNHEY, CDR2 SVGAGI. The CDR3 region is CASRAQGAQPQHF. In nucleotides, the CDR3 is TGTGCCAGCAGGGCGCAGGGGGCTCAGCCCCAGCATTTT.

The chain is built from TRBV20-1 and TRBJ1-2; possibly TRBD1 for D (5 bases). Per germline, CDR1 DFQATT and CDR2 SNEGSKA (reference sequence). The V end lost 5 bases, the J end lost 6 bases, and 10 bases lay between the germline ends. The CDR3 loop spans 11 amino acids. The CDR3 DNA is TGCAGTGCTCCAGGGTTGGATGGCTACACCTTC. It is translated as CSAPGLDGYTF.

This rearrangement joins TRBV2 to TRBJ1-1; 9 bases agree with TRBD1. Germline CDR1 SNHLY, CDR2 FYNNEI. The V segment lost 6 bases and the J segment 2 bases; nucleotides outside the gene matches: 4. The CDR3 length is 14 residues. For the CDR3, the DNA is TGTGCCAGCAGAGAGGGACAGGGAAACACTGAAGCTTTCTTT. This sequence encodes CASREGQGNTEAFF. Variable domain in full (rest from reference TRBV2 and TRBJ1-1): EPEVTQTPSHQVTQMGQEVILRCVPISNHLYFYWYRQILGQKVEFLVSFYNNEISEKSEIFDDQFSVERPDGSNFTLKIRSTKLEDSAMYFCASREGQGNTEAFFGQGTRLTVV.

This chain uses TRBV4-1 with TRBJ1-2; 9 bases map to TRBD1. The V segment lost 1 base and the J segment 7 bases; nucleotides outside the gene matches: 10. This CDR3 has 16 residues. Looked up from germline, CDR1 is MGHRA and CDR2 is YSYEKL. The CDR3 nucleotides read TGCGCCAGCAGCCAAGGGGCCGGACAGGGGACAGGTGGCTACACCTTC. Its protein product is CASSQGAGQGTGGYTF.

The chain carries TRBV27 and TRBJ2-7; a possible D gene is TRBD2 (6 bases). V lost 6 bases and J lost 7, with 16 bases in between. This CDR3 has 13 amino acids. Per the germline V gene, CDR1 is MNHEY and CDR2 is SMNVEV (reference sequence). The CDR3 nucleotides read TGTGCCAGCAGGGAGACCGGGACTCAAGAGCAGTACTTC. Protein sequence: CASRETGTQEQYF.

The chain carries TRBV21-1 and TRBJ2-7; the table assigns TRBD1, which was not confirmed against the DNA. TRBV21-1 is described as a pseudogene. The CDR3 extends over 17 amino acids. CDR3 DNA sequence: TGTGCCAGCAGCAAAGCCAAAACGCGGGACAGGGACTACGAGCAGTACTTC. Protein sequence: CASSKAKTRDRDYEQYF.

The rearrangement links TRBV28 to TRBJ2-1, with 7 bases matching TRBD1. With 0 bases clipped from V and 0 bases from J, the junction kept 5 bases outside the gene matches. The germline CDR1 and CDR2 sequences are MDHEN and SYDVKM. This CDR3 is built from 17 residues. CDR3 loop: CASSLWKQGSSYNEQFF. CDR3 DNA: TGTGCCAGCAGTTTATGGAAACAGGGGAGCTCCTACAATGAGCAGTTCTTC.

This clone showed up just a few times. This chain connects TRBV10-1 to TRBJ1-1; 11 positions match TRBD1. The CDR3 covers 19 residues. V was clipped by 2 bases and J by 1 base; unmatched bases: 12. The germline gives CDR1 WNHNN, CDR2 SYGVQD (reference sequence). Written as DNA, the CDR3 is TGCGCCAGCAGTGAGCCAAGCTCCGGGACAGGGGGACCGAACACTGAAGCTTTCTTT. Its protein product is CASSEPSSGTGGPNTEAFF.

The chain employs TRBV6-1 and TRBJ1-6; 8 bases are a match to TRBD1. The CDR3 sequence is 16 residues long. The junction had 7 bases not matched to a gene; V was cut back by 2 bases and J by 7 bases. CDR1 is MNHNS, CDR2 SASEGT, per germline. CDR3 region: CASSEPRTGTNSPLHF. As DNA, the CDR3 is TGTGCCAGCAGTGAACCCCGGACAGGGACCAATTCACCCCTCCACTTT.

This chain uses TRBV24-1 with TRBJ2-1, with D unclear. The germline V gene encodes CDR1 KGHDR and CDR2 SFDVKD. There are 14 residues in the CDR3. Deletions cut 6 bases from V and 0 bases from J, with 8 bases between. The CDR3 DNA sequence: TGTGCCACCAGTCCCGCTAGCTCCTACAATGAGCAGTTCTTC. Translating it yields CATSPASSYNEQFF.

V is TRBV24-1 and J is TRBJ1-5, with 7 bases aligning to TRBD1. Germline values: CDR1 KGHDR, CDR2 SFDVKD. This CDR3 spans 14 amino acids. The V and J ends lost 4 bases and 5 bases, in that order; junction bases with no gene match: 4. The CDR3: CATSDRQGYQPQHF. CDR3 DNA: TGTGCCACCAGTGACCGACAGGGATATCAGCCCCAGCATTTT.

This chain joins TRBV7-2 and TRBJ2-5; TRBD2 matches 12 bases. This CDR3 has 12 amino acids. The germline V gene has CDR1 SGHTA and CDR2 FQGNSA. Trimming at V came to 10 bases and at J to 5 bases, leaving 2 bases not matched to a gene. The CDR3 loop reads CATTSGGETQYF. The CDR3 DNA reads as TGTGCCACAACTAGCGGGGGGGAGACCCAGTACTTC.

The gene calls are TRBV7-8 and TRBJ1-1; D uncertain. The CDR3 runs to 14 residues. Trimming took off 2 bases at V and 3 bases at J, with 10 bases between the two ends. Looked up from germline, CDR1 is SGHVS and CDR2 is FQNEAQ. CDR3 in amino acids: CASSLKGRDTEAFF. The CDR3 coding sequence is TGTGCCAGCAGCTTAAAAGGGAGGGACACTGAAGCTTTCTTT.

J is TRBJ2-3 and V is TRBV24-1, with D maybe TRBD2 (5 bases). The CDR3 is made up of 12 amino acids. Germline CDR1 is KGHDR and CDR2 is SFDVKD. V lost 2 bases, J lost 9 bases, and 8 bases lay in between. CDR3 nucleotide sequence: TGTGCCACCAGTGATTATCGAGGGACGCAGTATTTT. It yields the protein CATSDYRGTQYF.

The J gene is TRBJ2-2, the V gene TRBV3-1 (or the pseudogene TRBV3-2); D gene unclear. The V gene's germline CDR1 is LGHDT and CDR2 YNNKEL (reference sequence). The CDR3 consists of 16 residues. V was shortened by 4 bases and J by 0 bases, with 12 bases between the two germline ends. The CDR3 sequence is CASSPIAITNTGELFF. CDR3 nucleotide sequence: TGTGCCAGCAGCCCCATCGCTATAACGAACACCGGGGAGCTGTTTTTT.

The chain couples TRBV20-1 to TRBJ2-7, with D unresolved. CDR1 is DFQATT, CDR2 SNEGSKA, per germline (reference sequence). CDR3 length equals 15 residues. V dropped 3 bases and J dropped 5 bases, with 20 bases sitting between them. This CDR3 is CSASLLGQLFHEQYF. The DNA for the CDR3 is TGCAGTGCTAGTTTGTTGGGCCAGTTGTTCCACGAGCAGTACTTC.